This T cell receptor beta chain was observed in a study of PD-1 blockade in classical Hodgkin lymphoma. Germline CDR1 is LNHDA and CDR2 is SQIVND (reference sequence). The CDR3 runs 11 residues. Deletions cut 3 bases from V and 13 bases from J, with 9 bases between. No patient escaped relapse after autologous stem cell transplantation, and brentuximab vedotin exposure varied. Responses achieved at best were complete response, partial response or progressive disease. Assay used: immunoSEQ multiplex PCR; TCRdb lists only in-frame clones, some missing. The table lists tens of thousands of clones, roughly four fifths of them singletons, with approximately 10% in the top ten. The study, taken as a whole, reports: Baseline TCR diversity was reportedly lower in newly diagnosed patients than in healthy donors. It was reported as lower still in relapsed/refractory patients.

About this clone itself: No antigen is known for it.

The gene calls are TRBV19 and TRBJ1-4; D is unclear. Specimen: peripheral blood mononuclear cells (PBMCs), collected before the second cycle of nivolumab. This TCR derives from a human donor with classical Hodgkin lymphoma. For the CDR3, the DNA is TGTGCCAGTAGTATCGCCGGAAGACTGTTTTTT. It codes for CASSIAGRLFF.